This T cell receptor (beta chain) was observed in a study of blood T cell repertoires in COVID-19. For the study at large: Sources were T cells, B-cell-depleted T cells, or PBMCs; the material itself was cDNA or gDNA.

As originally analysed: Using reference gene primer amplification, nucleated cell counts were estimated. Some clones are missing from TCRdb's copy, which holds only in-frame ones; the method was immunoSEQ multiplex PCR. From that table come the V and J calls and clone size; the DNA was used to work out D and trimming. This table holds some 56,000 clones, roughly 86% found once. Sequences were obtained from peripheral blood. The TCR was taken from a woman of 80 years or more with acute or convalescent COVID-19.

CDR3 DNA sequence: TGTGCCAGTAGTATAACGGGAACCTTCAATGAGCAGTTCTTC. Translated, it gives CASSITGTFNEQFF. The chain employs TRBV19 and TRBJ2-1; D might be TRBD2 (5 bases). The CDR3 has 14 residues. Trimming removed 2 bases at V and 6 bases at J, with 11 bases between. In germline, CDR1 is LNHDA, CDR2 SQIVND (reference sequence).